This is a list of T cell receptor beta chains from one sample in a study of blood T cell repertoires in COVID-19. The method was immunoSEQ multiplex PCR; TCRdb's version includes in-frame clones alone and lacks a portion of them. The sample holds 200,000 to 250,000 clones; about 80% are singletons and the top ten take around 16%. The material sequenced was PBMCs or T cells enriched from blood (not recorded which). These receptors were taken from a man aged 40-49 years who had recovered from COVID-19. CDR3s include the opening cysteine and the closing phenylalanine or tryptophan. A D gene is named only where the DNA matches it firmly.

>TRBJ1-1|-|TRBV28
CASSLWGGLTEAFF
>TRBJ2-2|TRBD2|TRBV4-1
CASSLTGLAGGHTGELFF
>TRBJ2-3|TRBD2|TRBV18
CASSPAAGGPADTQYF
>TRBJ1-6|-|TRBV15
CATSRERGSNSPLHF
>TRBJ2-7|TRBD2|TRBV5-1
CARSLPGRGGAGLGSYEQYF
>TRBJ2-1|-|TRBV6-1
CASSEALFSGRGFF
>TRBJ1-3|-|TRBV6-6
CASSHLGGNTIYF
>TRBJ2-7|TRBD2|TRBV28
CASRGLGSGRIYEQYF
>TRBJ2-1|TRBD2|TRBV9
CASSGLGTTNNEQFF
>TRBJ2-3|TRBD1|TRBV9
CASSVGTGTTDTQYF
>TRBJ1-2|-|TRBV5-1
CASGGVGPAYGYTF
>TRBJ2-1|TRBD2|TRBV7-8
CASSITSDNEQFF
>TRBJ1-2|TRBD1|TRBV27
CASSLRTGPYYGYTF
>TRBJ1-1|-|TRBV2
CASSEEMNTEAFF
>TRBJ2-7|-|TRBV27
CASRIITGSGEQYF
>TRBJ1-2|TRBD1|TRBV7-2
CASSPRQGRDGYTF
>TRBJ1-6|-|TRBV5-4
CASSDRSSYNSPLHF
>TRBJ1-4|-|TRBV19
CASSISGDEKLFF
>TRBJ2-3|TRBD1|TRBV24-1
CATSDPGQGADTQYF
>TRBJ2-7|TRBD2|TRBV5-1
CASSPSGQGLYEQYF
>TRBJ1-2|TRBD1|TRBV5-8
CASSLISQGSYGYTF
>TRBJ1-2|-|TRBV28
CASKPSGVANYGYTF
>TRBJ1-2|-|TRBV5-1
CASTGPGSGYTF
>TRBJ1-2|TRBD1|TRBV4-3
CASSQERGLETYGYTF
>TRBJ2-1|-|TRBV2
CASSAYGEQFF
>TRBJ2-7|-|TRBV6-5
CASSFSGDSYEQYF
>TRBJ2-1|TRBD2|TRBV9
CASSSPPGGSYNEQFF
>TRBJ2-2|-|TRBV3-1/TRBV3-2
CASSQFSLGGGELFF
>TRBJ1-6|-|TRBV7-9
CASSPLGYNSPLHF
>TRBJ2-5|-|TRBV28
CASSSQETQYF
>TRBJ2-5|-|TRBV5-1
CASSTGVSRETQYF
>TRBJ1-5|TRBD1|TRBV6-5
CASRDRGFTTQPQHF
>TRBJ2-1|TRBD2|TRBV11-1
CASSLGLAINEQFF